Below are 30 T cell receptor beta chains sequenced from a single sample in a study of response to subunit inactivated influenza vaccine. In TCRdb, the RT-PCR reads were re-called with MiXCR into one record per CDR3 protein. Among 500,000 or so distinct CDR3 sequences listed, 16% were seen once. The sequencing here drew on CD4+ T cells sorted from PBMCs, taken roughly 24 months after vaccination. The receptors were sampled from a man aged 45-69 years who received an inactivated influenza vaccine.

The chain uses TRBV20-1 and TRBJ2-3; 11 nucleotides match TRBD2. The germline V gene encodes CDR1 DFQATT and CDR2 SNEGSKA (reference sequence). V lost 5 bases to trimming and J lost 1 base; unmatched junction nucleotides: 17. This CDR3 comprises 19 residues. The CDR3 protein is CSAYLPGLAGRSGTDTQYF. CDR3 nucleotides: TGCAGTGCTTATCTACCCGGACTAGCGGGCCGGTCTGGCACAGATACGCAGTATTTT.

The rearrangement links TRBV21-1 to TRBJ2-7. TRBV21-1 is reported as a pseudogene. CDR3 length: 13 residues. Here the CDR3 DNA reads TGTGCCAGCAGCAAAGGGTGGCTGCGCGAGCAGTACTTC. Protein sequence: CASSKGWLREQYF.

The chain employs TRBV29-1 and TRBJ2-2; 7 nucleotides align to TRBD2. Germline values: CDR1 SQVTM, CDR2 ANQGSEA. Trimming took 6 bases from V and 3 from J; bases not matched to a gene: 7. The CDR3 is 14 residues long. As DNA, the CDR3 is TGCAGCGTACCCGGGAGGCGGTACACCGGGGAGCTGTTTTTT. It specifies CSVPGRRYTGELFF.

This clonotype turned up a few times. The chain uses TRBV5-1 and TRBJ1-5; D is unresolved. The ends were cut back, 0 bases at V and 0 bases at J, with 10 bases in the middle. Germline V gene data show CDR1 as SGHRS and CDR2 as YFSETQ. The CDR3 runs to 16 residues. CDR3 in DNA: TGCGCCAGCAGCTTGGAAGGACGGAATAGCAATCAGCCCCAGCATTTT. This codes for CASSLEGRNSNQPQHF.

The V and J genes are TRBV14 and TRBJ2-6; 9 bases align to TRBD2. The CDR3 runs 16 residues. Per the germline V gene, CDR1 is SGHDN and CDR2 is FVKESK. V gave up 7 bases and J gave up 4 bases; unmatched junction bases: 8. CDR3 residues: CASKRREGPGANVLTF. CDR3 nucleotide sequence: TGTGCCAGCAAACGGCGGGAGGGGCCCGGGGCCAACGTCCTGACTTTC.

The sample holds a few counts of this clonotype. The chain couples TRBV7-2 to TRBJ1-3; D remains ambiguous. This CDR3 has 13 residues. Trimming removed 5 bases at V and 0 bases at J, with 5 bases between. CDR1 and CDR2 from the germline V gene are SGHTA and FQGNSA. The CDR3 nucleotides are TGTGCCAGCAGCGGTTACTCTGGAAACACCATATATTTT. Translated: CASSGYSGNTIYF. The full variable domain, rest sourced from reference TRBV7-2 and TRBJ1-3, is GAGVSQSPSNKVTEKGKDVELRCDPISGHTALYWYRQSLGQGLEFLIYFQGNSAPDKSGLPSDRFSAERTGGSVSTLTIQRTQQEDSAVYLCASSGYSGNTIYFGEGSWLTVV.

The V gene is TRBV19, the J gene TRBJ2-1; 7 bases line up with TRBD2. The CDR3 runs 17 residues. The V segment lost 5 bases and the J segment 6 bases; nucleotides outside the gene matches: 16. CDR1 is LNHDA, CDR2 SQIVND, per germline (reference sequence). CDR3 amino acids: CASSVFTARTRGNEQFF. The CDR3 bases are TGTGCCAGTAGTGTTTTCACCGCCAGGACTAGGGGCAATGAGCAGTTCTTC.

The V gene is TRBV28, the J gene TRBJ2-7; D not resolved. CDR1 and CDR2 (germline): MDHEN, SYDVKM. V dropped 6 bases and J dropped 2 bases, with 11 bases sitting between them. The CDR3 is 13 residues long. The CDR3 region has the DNA TGTGCCAGCAGACCCGGTATAGCCTACGAGCAGTACTTC. Protein sequence: CASRPGIAYEQYF.

The chain uses TRBV6-5 and TRBJ2-7; TRBD1 might be the D (7 bases). Germline CDR1 and CDR2: MNHEY and SVGAGI. CDR3 length: 15 amino acids. The V end lost 0 bases, the J end lost 3 bases, and 12 bases lay between the germline ends. The CDR3 nucleotides read TGTGCCAGCAGTTACTCGTCAGGGGGGTACTACGAGCAGTACTTC. This gives the protein CASSYSSGGYYEQYF.

The chain links TRBV20-1 to TRBJ2-3; 8 nucleotides line up with TRBD2. V shed 1 base, J shed 3 bases, and the junction held 6 bases outside the gene matches. Per germline, CDR1 DFQATT and CDR2 SNEGSKA (reference sequence). The CDR3 length is 15 residues. This CDR3 is CSARGKRELTDTQYF. CDR3 sequence (DNA): TGCAGTGCTAGAGGGAAGCGGGAGTTAACAGATACGCAGTATTTT.

This clonotype was counted between two and nine times. J is TRBJ2-1 and V is TRBV4-1; 8 bases are shared with TRBD2. The trim removed 1 base at V and 5 bases at J, leaving 4 bases unmatched. CDR3 length equals 15 residues. Germline V CDR1 and CDR2: MGHRA, YSYEKL. For the CDR3, the DNA is TGCGCCAGCAGCCAAGGGGTAGCGGGGCACAATGAGCAGTTCTTC. This codes for CASSQGVAGHNEQFF.

The J gene is TRBJ2-7, the V gene TRBV20-1; no reliable D call. CDR1 is DFQATT, CDR2 SNEGSKA, per germline (reference sequence). V lost 3 bases and J 3 bases, leaving 12 bases between the germline ends. This CDR3 is 13 amino acids long. CDR3 bases: TGCAGTGCTAGCCCCGCACAAAACTACGAGCAGTACTTC. It encodes CSASPAQNYEQYF.

This clonotype was seen a handful of times. The rearrangement links TRBV11-3 to TRBJ2-1; D remains ambiguous. The V and J ends lost 0 bases and 13 bases respectively, with 10 bases between them. The CDR3 has 12 residues. Looked up from germline, CDR1 is SGHNT and CDR2 is YENEEA. CDR3 bases: TGTGCCAGCAGCTTAGATCGAAGTTCCCAGTTCTTC. It specifies CASSLDRSSQFF.

This clonotype was found a few times. The chain recombines TRBV14 with TRBJ2-5, with D possibly called TRBD1 or TRBD2 (5 bases each). Germline CDR1 is SGHDN and CDR2 is FVKESK. The CDR3 contains 12 residues. Trimming shortened V by 0 bases and J by 13 bases, and 12 bases separated the two germline ends. The CDR3 region has the DNA TGTGCCAGCAGCCAAGATTGGGGACCCCCGTACTTC. Its protein is CASSQDWGPPYF.

The chain has TRBV25-1 and TRBJ2-5, with D uncertain. The CDR3 extends over 16 amino acids. Germline assignment: CDR1 MGHDK and CDR2 SYGVNS. V shed 5 bases and J shed 0 bases, with 16 bases lying between them. CDR3 sequence (DNA): TGTGCCAGCAGTCTCAGTGGGCGATTGTACCAAGAGACCCAGTACTTC. Translated, it gives CASSLSGRLYQETQYF. Full variable domain (remainder filled in from reference TRBV25-1 and TRBJ2-5): EADIYQTPRYLVIGTGKKITLECSQTMGHDKMYWYQQDPGMELHLIHYSYGVNSTEKGDLSSESTVSRIRTEHFPLTLESARPSHTSQYLCASSLSGRLYQETQYFGPGTRLLVL.

This clonotype appeared once. The chain combines TRBV5-1 with TRBJ1-3, with a tentative D call TRBD1 (5 bases). Trimming cost V 6 bases and J 0 bases, with 10 bases left between them. The CDR3 covers 14 residues. CDR1 SGHRS and CDR2 YFSETQ come from the germline V gene. Here the CDR3 reads CASNGDGSGNTIYF. The CDR3 DNA follows: TGCGCCAGCAACGGGGACGGCTCTGGAAACACCATATATTTT.

V is TRBV6-2 or TRBV6-3 and J is TRBJ2-7; D gene uncertain. The V and J ends lost 7 bases and 0 bases respectively, with 10 bases between them. The CDR3 length is 13 residues. Germline V gives CDR1 MNHEY, CDR2 SVGEGT. The CDR3 DNA sequence: TGTGCCAGCACTCGCCCAAGCTCCTACGAGCAGTACTTC. Protein product: CASTRPSSYEQYF.

This clonotype was recorded once. The chain is built from TRBV6-1 and TRBJ2-3, with D possibly being TRBD2 (6 bases). The germline V gene encodes CDR1 MNHNS and CDR2 SASEGT. Trimming stripped 6 bases from V and 11 bases from J, with 24 bases between. The CDR3 has 15 residues. The CDR3 loop is CASSPTSQTARQQYF. CDR3 in DNA: TGTGCCAGCAGCCCTACTAGCCAGACGGCGCGACAGCAGTATTTT.

The V call is TRBV4-2, the J call TRBJ2-5, with D possibly matching TRBD2 (6 bases). Germline V gene lookup returns CDR1 LGHNA and CDR2 YNFKEQ. CDR3 length: 15 amino acids. Trimming left V 5 bases short and J 2 bases short, with 15 bases between. DNA of the CDR3: TGTGCCAGCAGCTTTGGCGCGGGGCGACAAGAGACCCAGTACTTC. Amino acid sequence: CASSFGAGRQETQYF.

The J gene is TRBJ1-3, the V gene TRBV7-8, with unresolved D. This CDR3 region has 18 residues. Between the trimmed V and J ends, which lost 5 bases and 8 bases, there was a span of 28 bases. Germline V lookup: CDR1 SGHVS, CDR2 FQNEAQ. The CDR3 nucleotides read TGTGCCAGCAGCCCTGATAGGTGGAGGCAAAGGCTGATGGACACCATATATTTT. Protein product: CASSPDRWRQRLMDTIYF.

This clonotype was recorded many times. This chain uses TRBV30 with TRBJ2-7; a possible D gene is TRBD2 (6 bases). CDR1 is GTSNPN and CDR2 is SVGIG in the germline V gene (reference sequence). Trimming took 0 bases from V and 3 from J, leaving 12 bases between them. The CDR3 has 14 residues. CDR3 coding DNA: TGTGCCTGGAGTGTCGGAGGGCAGAACTACGAGCAGTACTTC. Residues: CAWSVGGQNYEQYF. Together with reference TRBV30 and TRBJ2-7, the CDR3 gives the full variable domain: SQTIHQWPATLVQPVGSPLSLECTVEGTSNPNLYWYRQAAGRGLQLLFYSVGIGQISSEVPQNLSASRPQDRQFILSSKKLLLSDSGFYLCAWSVGGQNYEQYFGPGTRLTVT.

This clonotype was counted at least ten times. The chain links TRBV29-1 to TRBJ2-7; TRBD1 matches at 9 bases. In germline, CDR1 is SQVTM, CDR2 ANQGSEA. This CDR3 contains 15 residues. Trimming cost V 5 bases and J 0 bases; bases outside gene matches: 8. The CDR3 sequence: CSVLTGGPLSYEQYF. CDR3 DNA: TGCAGCGTTCTAACAGGGGGCCCCCTCTCCTACGAGCAGTACTTC.

V usage is TRBV23-1 and J usage is TRBJ1-5, with D possibly TRBD1 on 5 matching bases. TRBV23-1 is reported as an ORF; its role is uncertain. CDR3 length equals 16 residues. Trimming stripped 1 base from V and 0 bases from J, with 10 bases between. CDR3 amino acids: CASSQLGTDSNQPQHF. The CDR3, as DNA: TGCGCCAGCAGTCAATTAGGGACGGATAGCAATCAGCCCCAGCATTTT.

This clonotype was seen more than once but under ten times. This CDR3 is CASSIRTGVEVAPLHF. The CDR3, as DNA: TGTGCCAGCAGTATTAGGACAGGAGTCGAAGTGGCACCCCTCCACTTT. V is TRBV12-3 or TRBV12-4 and J is TRBJ1-6; 7 bases fit TRBD1. The CDR3 contains 16 residues. Unmatched junction bases numbered 15, after V lost 5 bases and J lost 11 bases.

The CDR3 bases are TGTGCCAGTAGTATAGGTCGGCTATTCGCAGGGACCAACACTGAAGCTTTCTTT. It is translated as CASSIGRLFAGTNTEAFF. V is TRBV19 and J is TRBJ1-1; possible D gene TRBD1, 5 bases. Trimming removed 1 base at V and 2 bases at J, with 20 bases between. CDR1 LNHDA and CDR2 SQIVND come from the germline V gene (reference sequence). The CDR3 runs 18 residues.

This clonotype occurred a few times. The gene calls are TRBV29-1 and TRBJ1-1; 8 nucleotides agree with TRBD1. Germline V lookup: CDR1 SQVTM, CDR2 ANQGSEA. V lost 7 bases, J lost 8 bases, and 9 bases stayed unmatched. The CDR3 is made up of 12 amino acids. The CDR3: CSALGTGYEAFF. In nucleotides, the CDR3 is TGCAGCGCCCTAGGGACAGGTTACGAAGCTTTCTTT.

V gene TRBV24-1 combines with J gene TRBJ2-3, with 12 positions matching TRBD2. The junction had 19 bases not matched to a gene; V was cut back by 4 bases and J by 6 bases. The germline V gene encodes CDR1 KGHDR and CDR2 SFDVKD. The CDR3 is 20 amino acids. CDR3 protein: CATSDVRQVTLAGGGDTQYF. Here the CDR3 DNA reads TGTGCCACCAGTGACGTTCGACAGGTTACACTAGCGGGAGGAGGTGATACGCAGTATTTT.

The chain carries TRBV3-1 and TRBJ2-1; no definite D call. CDR3 length equals 13 residues. Trimming removed 1 base at V and 7 bases at J, with 8 bases between. The germline V gene has CDR1 LGHDT and CDR2 YNNKEL (reference sequence). In DNA form, the CDR3 reads TGTGCCAGCAGCCAAGGGTCTGGGAATGAGCAGTTCTTC. Amino acid sequence: CASSQGSGNEQFF.

A few counts support this clonotype. A read error may account for a junction end that differs from germline. The chain recombines TRBV28 with TRBJ2-2; 7 bases line up with TRBD2. Germline CDR1 is MDHEN and CDR2 is SYDVKM. The CDR3 loop spans 17 amino acids. The chain's CDR3 is CASKREAGPSKTGELFF. In DNA form, the CDR3 reads TGTGCCAGCAAGCGAGAAGCGGGACCGTCGAAAACCGGGGAGCTGTTTTTT.

The chain joins TRBV5-4 to TRBJ2-1; D perhaps matches TRBD2 (6 bases). The CDR3 has 16 amino acids. V gave up 0 bases and J gave up 12 bases, with 22 bases separating them. Germline-derived CDR1 and CDR2 are SGHNT and YYREEE (reference sequence). The DNA for the CDR3 is TGTGCCAGCAGCTTGGGAGGCGGGATTGATATGGTAGGGCAGTTCTTC. This translates into CASSLGGGIDMVGQFF.